Described below is a single T cell receptor (beta chain) sequence and its context. This clone occurred a few times. What antigen it recognizes has not been identified. Per-base quality was not reported, and no clone a single base away is much larger than it. TCRbeta CDR3 regions were amplified from genomic DNA using the immunoSEQ Assay, a bias-controlled multiplex PCR. As for the authors' bioinformatics: The number of nucleated cells in each sample was estimated by amplification of reference gene primers within the assay. To quantify the absolute abundance of each unique TCRbeta CDR3 rearrangement, sequence reads were collapsed and filtered. For each sample, productive Simpson clonality was calculated by taking the square root of Simpson's diversity index across productive rearrangements. This is the immuneACCESS table as TCRdb keeps it, with only in-frame sequences that have V and J called. A part of the clones is gone; compared with another copy, unresolved V genes explain less than half, and the rest is unexplained. V, J and clone size derive from that table, while D and trimming were established from the DNA sequence. Across this sample there are tens of thousands of clones, with roughly 84% seen only once. The ten largest make up around 5% of the sample.

This record comes from a study of blood T cell repertoires in COVID-19 (dated by TCRdb to about 2020). Notes on the research overall: Collaborator samples came from the United States, Italy and Spain and covered acute and convalescent phases of COVID-19. The material from the prospective study consisted of cDNA or gDNA derived from T cells, B-cell-depleted T cells, or PBMCs. The samples were drawn from the first 160 participants of the ongoing ImmuneRACE study and from 1,254 subjects provided by 6 global collaborators. HLA class I and class II types, where available, came from metadata supplied by the sample provider rather than from assay-based typing. Subjects who had been exposed to COVID-19, were actively infected with it, or had recovered from it provided the deeply sampled blood TCRbeta repertoires that made up the dataset. A de-identified subject ID, COVID-19 status, age in years and sex were almost always included in the sample metadata. The repertoires were released in a freely available public database meant as a resource for research on the immune response to SARS-CoV-2.

Sequences LNHDA (CDR1) and SQIVND (CDR2) are obtained from the germline V gene (reference sequence). The CDR3, cysteine through phenylalanine, is 15 amino acids long. This entry keeps only the CDR3 DNA: 45 bases, framed from base 1. Trimming takes 4 bases off V and 0 bases off J; junction bases not matched to a gene: 4. General conclusions and limits of the study: The amount of clinical and demographic metadata varied by source and participant and was provided uncurated.

Collaborating institutions collected whole blood in K2EDTA tubes following their own protocols. Collaborator samples were shipped for TCRbeta analysis as frozen whole blood, isolated PBMCs, or DNA extracted from either sample type. Rearrangement joined TRBV19 to TRBJ1-2; a stretch of 8 junction bases matches TRBD1. The source material was peripheral blood. This TCR was recovered from a woman older than 75 with acute or convalescent COVID-19. CDR3 loop: CASSRQGPANYGYTF. The sequence in DNA is TGTGCCAGTAGTAGACAGGGGCCAGCTAACTATGGCTACACCTTC.